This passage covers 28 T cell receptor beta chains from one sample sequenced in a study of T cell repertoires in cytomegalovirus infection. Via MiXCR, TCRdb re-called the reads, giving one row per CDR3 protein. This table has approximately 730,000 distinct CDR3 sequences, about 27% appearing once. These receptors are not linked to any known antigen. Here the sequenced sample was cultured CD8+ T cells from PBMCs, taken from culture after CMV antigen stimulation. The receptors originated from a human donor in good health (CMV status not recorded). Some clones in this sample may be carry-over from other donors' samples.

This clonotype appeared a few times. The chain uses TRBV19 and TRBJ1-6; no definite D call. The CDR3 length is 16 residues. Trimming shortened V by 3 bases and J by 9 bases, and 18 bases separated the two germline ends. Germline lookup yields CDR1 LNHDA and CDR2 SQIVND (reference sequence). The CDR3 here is CASSMGDGDKRSPLHF. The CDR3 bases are TGTGCCAGTAGTATGGGAGACGGGGATAAGCGTTCACCCCTCCACTTT.

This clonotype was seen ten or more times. The CDR3 here is CASSLGEDGNTEAFF. CDR3 coding DNA: TGTGCCAGCAGCTTAGGGGAGGACGGGAACACTGAAGCTTTCTTT. J is TRBJ1-1 and V is TRBV7-6, with D hard to call. Trimming removed 1 base at V and 1 base at J, with 10 bases between. Germline CDR1 is SGHVS and CDR2 is FNYEAQ. The CDR3 contains 15 residues.

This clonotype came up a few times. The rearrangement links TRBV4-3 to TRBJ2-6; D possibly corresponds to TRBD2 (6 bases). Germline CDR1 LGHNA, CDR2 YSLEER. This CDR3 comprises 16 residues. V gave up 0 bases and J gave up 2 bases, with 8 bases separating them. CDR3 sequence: CASSQDAGPGANVLTF. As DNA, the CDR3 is TGCGCCAGCAGCCAAGATGCGGGGCCTGGGGCCAACGTCCTGACTTTC.

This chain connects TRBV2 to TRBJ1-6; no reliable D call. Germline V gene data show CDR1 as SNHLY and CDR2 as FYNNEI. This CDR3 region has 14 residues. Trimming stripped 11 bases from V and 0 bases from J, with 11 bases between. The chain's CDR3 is CALRTVSYNSPLHF. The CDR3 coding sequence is TGTGCCCTCCGGACGGTCTCCTATAATTCACCCCTCCACTTT.

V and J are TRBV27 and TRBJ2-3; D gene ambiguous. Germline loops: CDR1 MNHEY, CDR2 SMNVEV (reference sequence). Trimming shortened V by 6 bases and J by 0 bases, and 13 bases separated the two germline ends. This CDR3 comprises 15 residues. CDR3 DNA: TGTGCCAGCAGATCAGAGGCTGGCAGCACAGATACGCAGTATTTT. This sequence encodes CASRSEAGSTDTQYF.

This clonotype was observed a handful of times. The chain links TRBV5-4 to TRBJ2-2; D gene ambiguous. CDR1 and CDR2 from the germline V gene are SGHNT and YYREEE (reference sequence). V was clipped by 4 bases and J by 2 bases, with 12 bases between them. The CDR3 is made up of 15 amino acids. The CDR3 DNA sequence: TGTGCCAGCAGCACAATGAGGTCCAACACCGGGGAGCTGTTTTTT. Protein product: CASSTMRSNTGELFF.

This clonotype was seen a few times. CDR3 sequence: CASSLTGGDRSFLHF. DNA for the CDR3: TGTGCCAGCAGCCTTACAGGGGGCGATCGATCATTCCTCCACTTT. J is TRBJ1-6 and V is TRBV6-6; 9 positions agree with TRBD1. Germline V gene data show CDR1 as MNHNY and CDR2 as SVGAGI (reference sequence). V shed 6 bases, J shed 15 bases, and the junction held 15 bases outside the gene matches. The CDR3 sequence is 15 residues long.

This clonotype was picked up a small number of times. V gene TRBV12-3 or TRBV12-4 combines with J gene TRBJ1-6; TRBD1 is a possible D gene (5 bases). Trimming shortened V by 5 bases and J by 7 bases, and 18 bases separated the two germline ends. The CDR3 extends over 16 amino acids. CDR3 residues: CASSPSQGAGNSPLHF. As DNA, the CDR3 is TGTGCCAGCAGTCCCTCCCAGGGAGCGGGAAATTCACCCCTCCACTTT.

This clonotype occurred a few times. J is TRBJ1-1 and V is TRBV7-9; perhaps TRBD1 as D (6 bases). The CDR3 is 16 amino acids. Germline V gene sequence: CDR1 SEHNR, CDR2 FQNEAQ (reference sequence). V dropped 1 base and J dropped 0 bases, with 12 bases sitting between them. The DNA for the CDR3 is TGTGCCAGCAGCTTAGGGGATGGGGGCTTGAACACTGAAGCTTTCTTT. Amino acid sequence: CASSLGDGGLNTEAFF.

CDR3 sequence (DNA): TGTGCCAGCAGCCAAGGGAGGACAGGGGAACAAGGAGCCTATGGCTACACCTTC. Translated: CASSQGRTGEQGAYGYTF. The chain employs TRBV4-2 and TRBJ1-2; 9 bases map to TRBD1. J was trimmed by 4 bases and V by 1 base; bases with no gene match: 13. This CDR3 contains 18 residues. The germline V gene encodes CDR1 LGHNA and CDR2 YNFKEQ.

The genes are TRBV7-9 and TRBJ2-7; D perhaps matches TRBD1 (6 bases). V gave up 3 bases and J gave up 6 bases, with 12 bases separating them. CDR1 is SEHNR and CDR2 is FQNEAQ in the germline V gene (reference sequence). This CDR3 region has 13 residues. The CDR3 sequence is CASSFRGGREQYV. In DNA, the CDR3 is TGTGCCAGCAGCTTCCGAGGGGGTCGCGAGCAGTACGTC.

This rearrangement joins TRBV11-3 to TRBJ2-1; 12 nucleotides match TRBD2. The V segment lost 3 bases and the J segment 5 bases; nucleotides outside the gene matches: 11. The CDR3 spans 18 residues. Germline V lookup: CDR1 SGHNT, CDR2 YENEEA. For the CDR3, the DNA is TGTGCCAGCAGCTTCCAAACGGCTAGCGGGGGGGCTAACAATGAGCAGTTCTTC. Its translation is CASSFQTASGGANNEQFF.

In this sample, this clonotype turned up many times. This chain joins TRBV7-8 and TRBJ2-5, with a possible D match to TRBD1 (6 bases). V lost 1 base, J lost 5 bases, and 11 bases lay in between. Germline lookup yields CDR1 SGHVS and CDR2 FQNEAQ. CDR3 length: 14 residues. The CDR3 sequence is CASSLDPRGETQYF. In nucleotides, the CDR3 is TGTGCCAGCAGCTTAGATCCTAGGGGGGAGACCCAGTACTTC.

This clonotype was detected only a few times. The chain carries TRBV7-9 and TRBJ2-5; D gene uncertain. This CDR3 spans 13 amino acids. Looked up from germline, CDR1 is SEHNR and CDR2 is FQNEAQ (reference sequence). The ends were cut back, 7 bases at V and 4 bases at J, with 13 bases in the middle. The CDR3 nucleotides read TGTGCCAGCATAGCTTCATATTCAGAGACCCAGTACTTC. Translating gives CASIASYSETQYF. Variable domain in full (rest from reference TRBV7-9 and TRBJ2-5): DTGVSQNPRHKITKRGQNVTFRCDPISEHNRLYWYRQTLGQGPEFLTYFQNEAQLEKSRLLSDRFSAERPKGSFSTLEIQRTEQGDSAMYLCASIASYSETQYFGPGTRLLVL.

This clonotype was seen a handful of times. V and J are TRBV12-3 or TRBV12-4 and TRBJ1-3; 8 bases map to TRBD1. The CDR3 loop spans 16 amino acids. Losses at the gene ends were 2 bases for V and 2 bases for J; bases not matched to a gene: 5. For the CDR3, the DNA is TGTGCCAGCAGTTTATCTTCGACAGGGGCTGGAAACACCATATATTTT. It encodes CASSLSSTGAGNTIYF.

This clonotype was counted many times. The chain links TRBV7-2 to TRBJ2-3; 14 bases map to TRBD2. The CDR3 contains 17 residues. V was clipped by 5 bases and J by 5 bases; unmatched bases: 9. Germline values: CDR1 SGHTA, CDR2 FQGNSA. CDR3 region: CASSPRLAGGLRDTQYF. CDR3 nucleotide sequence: TGTGCCAGCAGCCCCCGACTAGCGGGGGGGCTAAGAGATACGCAGTATTTT. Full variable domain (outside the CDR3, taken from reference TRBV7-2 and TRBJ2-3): GAGVSQSPSNKVTEKGKDVELRCDPISGHTALYWYRQSLGQGLEFLIYFQGNSAPDKSGLPSDRFSAERTGGSVSTLTIQRTQQEDSAVYLCASSPRLAGGLRDTQYFGPGTRLTVL.

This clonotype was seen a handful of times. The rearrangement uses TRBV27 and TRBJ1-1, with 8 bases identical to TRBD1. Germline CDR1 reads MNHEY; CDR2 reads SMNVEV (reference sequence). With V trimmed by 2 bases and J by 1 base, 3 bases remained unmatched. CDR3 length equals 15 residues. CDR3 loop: CASSLNGQGNTEAFF. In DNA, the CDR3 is TGTGCCAGCAGTTTAAACGGACAGGGGAACACTGAAGCTTTCTTT.

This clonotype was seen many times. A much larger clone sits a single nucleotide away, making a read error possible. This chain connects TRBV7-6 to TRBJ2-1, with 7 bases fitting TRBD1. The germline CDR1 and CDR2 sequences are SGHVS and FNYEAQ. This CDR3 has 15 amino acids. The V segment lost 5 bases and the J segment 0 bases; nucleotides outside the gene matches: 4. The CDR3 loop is CASSQTGNSYNEQFF. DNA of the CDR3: TGTGCCAGCAGCCAGACAGGGAACTCCTACAATGAGCAGTTCTTC.

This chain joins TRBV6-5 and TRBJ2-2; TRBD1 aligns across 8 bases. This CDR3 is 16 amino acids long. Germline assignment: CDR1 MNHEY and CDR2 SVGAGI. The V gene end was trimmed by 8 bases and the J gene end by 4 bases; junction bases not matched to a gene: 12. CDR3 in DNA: TGTGCCAGCTGTCCCCCCAGGGGGCGCGTCACCGGGGAGCTGTTTTTT. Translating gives CASCPPRGRVTGELFF.

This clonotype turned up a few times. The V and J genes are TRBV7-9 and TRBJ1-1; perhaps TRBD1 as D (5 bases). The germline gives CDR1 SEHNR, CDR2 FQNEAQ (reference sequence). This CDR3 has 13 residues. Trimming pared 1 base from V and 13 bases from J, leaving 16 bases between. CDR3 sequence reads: CASSLDVREKGFF. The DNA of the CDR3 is TGTGCCAGCAGCTTAGATGTCAGGGAAAAGGGTTTCTTT.

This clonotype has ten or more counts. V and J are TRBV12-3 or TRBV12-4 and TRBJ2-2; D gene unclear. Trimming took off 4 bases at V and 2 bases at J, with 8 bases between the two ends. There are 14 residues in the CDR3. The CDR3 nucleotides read TGTGCCAGCAGTTCCGGGTATAACACCGGGGAGCTGTTTTTT. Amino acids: CASSSGYNTGELFF.

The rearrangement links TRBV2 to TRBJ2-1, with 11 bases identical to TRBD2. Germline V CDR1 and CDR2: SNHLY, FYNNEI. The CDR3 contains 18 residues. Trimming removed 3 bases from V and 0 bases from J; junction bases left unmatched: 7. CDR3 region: CASSDGTSGVSSYNEQFF. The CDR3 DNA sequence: TGTGCCAGCAGTGATGGGACTAGCGGAGTTAGCTCCTACAATGAGCAGTTCTTC.

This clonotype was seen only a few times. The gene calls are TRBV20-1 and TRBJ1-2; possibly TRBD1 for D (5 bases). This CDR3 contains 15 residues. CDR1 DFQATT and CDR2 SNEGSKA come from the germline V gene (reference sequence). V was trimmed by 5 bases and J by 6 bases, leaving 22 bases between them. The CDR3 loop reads CSALPTATSTDGYTF. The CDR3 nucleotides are TGCAGTGCTCTCCCGACAGCTACCTCCACGGATGGCTACACCTTC.

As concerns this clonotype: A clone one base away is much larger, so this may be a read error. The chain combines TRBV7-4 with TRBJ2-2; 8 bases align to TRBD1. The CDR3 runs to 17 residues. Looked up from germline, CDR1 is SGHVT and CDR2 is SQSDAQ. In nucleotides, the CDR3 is TGTGCCAGCAGCACCGGGACAGGATACGGGAGCACCAGGGAGCTGTTTTTT. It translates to CASSTGTGYGSTRELFF.

The CDR3 DNA follows: TGCAGTGCTAGAGGGGGTGGCGGCTACACCTTC. Encoded protein: CSARGGGGYTF. The V gene is TRBV20-1, the J gene TRBJ1-2; D remains ambiguous. Germline V gene sequence: CDR1 DFQATT, CDR2 SNEGSKA (reference sequence). The CDR3 sequence is 11 residues long. V was shortened by 1 base and J by 8 bases, with 8 bases between the two germline ends.

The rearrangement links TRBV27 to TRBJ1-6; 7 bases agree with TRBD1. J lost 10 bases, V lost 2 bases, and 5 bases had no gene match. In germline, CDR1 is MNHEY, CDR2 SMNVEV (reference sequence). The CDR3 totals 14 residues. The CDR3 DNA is TGTGCCAGCAGTTTAGACAGGGTTCTCTCACCCCTCCACTTT. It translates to CASSLDRVLSPLHF.

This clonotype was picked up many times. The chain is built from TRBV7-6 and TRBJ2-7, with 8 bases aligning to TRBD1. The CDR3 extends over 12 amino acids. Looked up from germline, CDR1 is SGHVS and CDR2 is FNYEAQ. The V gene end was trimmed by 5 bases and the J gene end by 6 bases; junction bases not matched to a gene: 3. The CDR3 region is CASSPTGAEQYF. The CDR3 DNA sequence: TGTGCCAGCAGCCCGACAGGGGCCGAGCAGTACTTC.

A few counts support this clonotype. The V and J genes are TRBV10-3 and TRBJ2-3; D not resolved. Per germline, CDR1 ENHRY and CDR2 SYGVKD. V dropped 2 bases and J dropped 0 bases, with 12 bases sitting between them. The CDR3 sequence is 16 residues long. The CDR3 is CAISELPAHSTDTQYF. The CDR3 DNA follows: TGTGCCATCAGTGAGCTCCCGGCCCATAGCACAGATACGCAGTATTTT.